A single TCR beta chain is shown here with its context. Its antigen is not identified. The record originates from a study of cytomegalovirus exposure and HLA in healthy donors. Study as a whole: Around 80 million unique TCR sequences came from HLA-typed donors in an early release. The study's findings and limits: Excluded were some V segments that proved indistinguishable, including TRBV6-2 and TRBV6-3. A later examination showed that TCR association rates differed by HLA locus, with DRB1 most and HLA-C fewest.

Primers for the PCR totalled 60 Vbeta and 13 Jbeta. Authors' data handling: Later, 65 million to 90 million unique TCR beta chains were counted in an analysis, and some 11 million of them were shared. Assay used: immunoSEQ multiplex PCR; TCRdb lists only in-frame clones, some missing. D and trimming come from the DNA, and the V and J calls and clone size come from that table. The sample records approximately 170,000 clones, roughly 80% being singletons. The junction had 5 bases not matched to a gene; V was cut back by 5 bases and J by 1 base. Germline CDR1 reads SGHTA; CDR2 reads FQGNSA. The CDR3 is 15 residues long.

This rearrangement joins TRBV7-2 to TRBJ1-1; the match to TRBD1 covers 9 bases. Sample: PBMCs. The sequence came from a woman between 45 and 65 years old in good health and CMV-seropositive. The CDR3 coding sequence is TGTGCCAGCAGCGTACAGGGGGCTTGGAACACTGAAGCTTTCTTT. Residues: CASSVQGAWNTEAFF.